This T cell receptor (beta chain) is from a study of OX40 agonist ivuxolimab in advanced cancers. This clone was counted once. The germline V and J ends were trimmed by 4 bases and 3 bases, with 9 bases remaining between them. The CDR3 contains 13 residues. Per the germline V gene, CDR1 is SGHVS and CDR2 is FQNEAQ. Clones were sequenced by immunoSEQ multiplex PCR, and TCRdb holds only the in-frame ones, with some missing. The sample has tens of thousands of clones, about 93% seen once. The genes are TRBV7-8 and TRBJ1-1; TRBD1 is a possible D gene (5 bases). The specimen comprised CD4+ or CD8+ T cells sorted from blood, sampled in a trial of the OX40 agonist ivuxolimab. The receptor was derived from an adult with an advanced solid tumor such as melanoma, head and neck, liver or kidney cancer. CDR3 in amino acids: CASSSAGYTEAFF. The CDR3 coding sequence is TGTGCCAGCAGCTCGGCAGGGTACACTGAAGCTTTCTTT.